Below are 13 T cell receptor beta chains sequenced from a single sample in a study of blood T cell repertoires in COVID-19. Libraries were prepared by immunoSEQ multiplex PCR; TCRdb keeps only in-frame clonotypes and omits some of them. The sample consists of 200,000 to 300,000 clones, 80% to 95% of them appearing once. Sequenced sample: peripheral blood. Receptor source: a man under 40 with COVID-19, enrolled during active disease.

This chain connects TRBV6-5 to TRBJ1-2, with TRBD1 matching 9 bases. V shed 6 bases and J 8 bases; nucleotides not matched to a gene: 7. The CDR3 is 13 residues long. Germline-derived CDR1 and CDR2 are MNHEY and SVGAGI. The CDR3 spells CASRSQGALGYTF. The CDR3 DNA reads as TGTGCCAGCAGGTCACAGGGGGCATTGGGCTACACCTTC.

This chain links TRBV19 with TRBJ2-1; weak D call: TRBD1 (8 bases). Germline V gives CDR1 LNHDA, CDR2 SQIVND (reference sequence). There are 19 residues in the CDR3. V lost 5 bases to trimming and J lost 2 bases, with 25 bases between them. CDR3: CASSLRGGQGAKAYNEQFF. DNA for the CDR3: TGTGCCAGTAGTCTCCGGGGAGGGCAGGGGGCGAAAGCCTACAATGAGCAGTTCTTC.

DNA of the CDR3: TGTGCCAGCAGTGACTCAACAGGGGCCAACGTCCTGACTTTC. This sequence encodes CASSDSTGANVLTF. The chain uses TRBV6-4 and TRBJ2-6; no reliable D call. Germline V lookup: CDR1 MRHNA, CDR2 SNTAGT. This CDR3 region has 14 residues. Trimming cost V 0 bases and J 4 bases, with 4 bases left between them.

The CDR3 loop is CASSLSNEQFF. CDR3 bases: TGCGCCAGCAGCTTGTCGAATGAGCAGTTCTTC. The V and J genes are TRBV5-1 and TRBJ2-1; D is unclear. Trimming stripped 1 base from V and 7 bases from J, with 3 bases between. The CDR3 runs to 11 residues. Germline CDR1 SGHRS, CDR2 YFSETQ.

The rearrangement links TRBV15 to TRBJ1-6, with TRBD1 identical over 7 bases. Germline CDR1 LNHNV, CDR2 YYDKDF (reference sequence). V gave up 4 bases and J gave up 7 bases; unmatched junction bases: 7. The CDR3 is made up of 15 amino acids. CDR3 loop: CATSTRQGENSPLHF. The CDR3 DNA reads TGTGCCACCAGCACGAGACAGGGCGAAAATTCACCCCTCCACTTT.

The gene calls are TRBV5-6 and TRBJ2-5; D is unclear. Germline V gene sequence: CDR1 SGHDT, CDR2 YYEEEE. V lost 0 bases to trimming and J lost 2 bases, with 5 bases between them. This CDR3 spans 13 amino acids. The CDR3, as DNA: TGTGCCAGCAGCTTGGTGCGACAAGAGACCCAGTACTTC. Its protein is CASSLVRQETQYF.

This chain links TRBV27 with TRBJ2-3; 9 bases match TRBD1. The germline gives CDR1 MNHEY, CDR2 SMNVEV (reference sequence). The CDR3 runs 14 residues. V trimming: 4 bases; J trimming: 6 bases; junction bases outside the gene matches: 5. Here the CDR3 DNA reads TGTGCCAGCAGTTCCCGGGACAGGGTGGATACGCAGTATTTT. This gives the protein CASSSRDRVDTQYF.

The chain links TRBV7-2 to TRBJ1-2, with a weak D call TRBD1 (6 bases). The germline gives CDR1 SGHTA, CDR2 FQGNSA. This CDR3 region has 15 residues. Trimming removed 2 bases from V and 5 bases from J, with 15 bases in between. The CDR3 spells CASSLKAGASYGYTF. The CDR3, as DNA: TGTGCCAGCAGCTTAAAGGCAGGGGCGAGTTATGGCTACACCTTC. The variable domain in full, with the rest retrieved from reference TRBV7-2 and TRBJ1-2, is GAGVSQSPSNKVTEKGKDVELRCDPISGHTALYWYRQSLGQGLEFLIYFQGNSAPDKSGLPSDRFSAERTGGSVSTLTIQRTQQEDSAVYLCASSLKAGASYGYTFGSGTRLTVV.

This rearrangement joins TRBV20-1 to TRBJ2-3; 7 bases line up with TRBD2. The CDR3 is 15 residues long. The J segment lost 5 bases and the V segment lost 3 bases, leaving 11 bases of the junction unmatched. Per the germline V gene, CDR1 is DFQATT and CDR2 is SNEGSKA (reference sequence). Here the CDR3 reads CSASNGGGDVDTQYF. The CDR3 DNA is TGCAGTGCTAGTAACGGCGGGGGAGATGTAGATACGCAGTATTTT.

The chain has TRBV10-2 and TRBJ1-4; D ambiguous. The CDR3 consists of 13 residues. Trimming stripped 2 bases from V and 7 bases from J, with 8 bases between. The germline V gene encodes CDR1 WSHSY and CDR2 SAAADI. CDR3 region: CASSEGTGEKLFF. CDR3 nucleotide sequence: TGCGCCAGCAGTGAGGGCACGGGTGAAAAACTGTTTTTT.

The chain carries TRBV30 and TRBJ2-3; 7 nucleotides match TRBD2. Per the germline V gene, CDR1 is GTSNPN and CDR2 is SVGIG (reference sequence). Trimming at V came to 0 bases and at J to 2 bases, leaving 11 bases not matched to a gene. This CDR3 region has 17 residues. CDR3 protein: CAWSVRTLRGSTDTQYF. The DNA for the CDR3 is TGTGCCTGGAGTGTACGTACTTTGCGGGGGTCCACAGATACGCAGTATTTT.

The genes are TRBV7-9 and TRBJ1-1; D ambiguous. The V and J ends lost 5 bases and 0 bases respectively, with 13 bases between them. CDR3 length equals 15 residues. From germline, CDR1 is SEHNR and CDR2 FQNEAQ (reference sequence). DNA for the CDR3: TGTGCCAGCAGCACTGCCAGCGGCATGAACACTGAAGCTTTCTTT. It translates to CASSTASGMNTEAFF.

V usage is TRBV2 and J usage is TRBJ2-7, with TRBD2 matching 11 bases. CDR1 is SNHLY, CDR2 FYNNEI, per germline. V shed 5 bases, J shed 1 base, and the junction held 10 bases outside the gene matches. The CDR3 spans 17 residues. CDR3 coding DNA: TGTGCCAGCAGTAGTCCCGGGACTAGCGGACCTTCCTACGAGCAGTACTTC. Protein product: CASSSPGTSGPSYEQYF.